The following is a T cell receptor (beta chain) sequence with its context. Its antigen is still unknown. The treatment was: therapeutic diphenylcyclopropenone sensitization with weekly scalp DPC. Drawing of blood took place ahead of applying each patch test. From whole blood left unfractionated, total RNA was extracted. Unique molecular identifiers were linked by the library to individual cDNA molecules. TCRdb reprocessed the reads with MiXCR, giving one entry per CDR3 protein. This sample has about 2,600 distinct CDR3 sequences, with about 46% found just once. Trimming removed 5 bases at V and 2 bases at J, with 10 bases between. This CDR3 is 14 amino acids long. In germline, CDR1 is MNHEY, CDR2 SVGEGT. The sample originates from a study of human T cells and chemical hapten exposure. Across the study: The patient population, which was mostly female, had alopecia areata, totalis or universalis.

Notes on the study in general: More PT1 expanded TCRs went with higher patch test scores.

This specimen consisted of whole blood, obtained before DPC sensitization or 2, 6, or about 24 weeks after (not recorded which). The chain has TRBV6-2 or TRBV6-3 and TRBJ2-1; D is unclear. This TCR was sampled from an adult with alopecia areata. Some clones in this sample may be carry-over from other donors' samples. This table probably holds off-target reads from a library built for another chain. The CDR3 region is CASSPRLAYNEQFF. In DNA, the CDR3 is TGTGCCAGCAGTCCCAGACTGGCCTACAATGAGCAGTTCTTC.